This T cell receptor beta chain was recovered during a study of cytomegalovirus exposure and HLA in healthy donors. Germline trimming cut 2 bases from V and 7 bases from J; bases unmatched to any gene: 8. The CDR3 sequence is 16 residues long. CDR1 is SEHNR and CDR2 is FQNEAQ in the germline V gene (reference sequence). Regarding this clone: The antigen is not known.

The PCR ran on 60 Vbeta and 13 Jbeta primers. Sequencing was performed with immunoSEQ multiplex PCR; in TCRdb, only in-frame clones are kept and a portion is missing. The table shows some 120,000 clones, with over 60% occurring only once. General study findings and limits: In a later analysis, TCR association rates varied by HLA locus: DRB1 most, HLA-C fewest. Previous analysis showed most TCR beta V segments were productive about 90% or about 30% of the time.

This clonotype was sampled from a human donor in good health. The chain couples TRBV7-9 to TRBJ1-2; 12 nucleotides agree with TRBD1. The sequenced sample consisted of PBMCs. The CDR3 reads CASSLIRDRGLGGYTF. The CDR3 DNA is TGTGCCAGCAGCTTAATACGGGACAGGGGGCTCGGTGGCTACACCTTC.